These 21 T cell receptor beta chains originate from one sample sequenced in a study of blood T cell repertoires in COVID-19. Sequenced by immunoSEQ multiplex PCR; TCRdb stores in-frame clones only, minus some. Among 200,000 or so clones listed, 70% to 90% were seen once. Specimen: PBMCs or T cells enriched from blood (not recorded which). The receptors were sampled from a woman between 40 and 50 years old with acute COVID-19.

The chain links TRBV28 to TRBJ1-1; D may be TRBD1 (6 bases). Germline V gene sequence: CDR1 MDHEN, CDR2 SYDVKM. Trimming pared 1 base from V and 1 base from J, leaving 13 bases between. The CDR3 length is 16 residues. CDR3 coding DNA: TGTGCCAGCAGTTTATCAGGGGCGCAGGGGAACACTGAAGCTTTCTTT. Protein: CASSLSGAQGNTEAFF.

The rearrangement joins TRBV7-2 to TRBJ2-7; maybe TRBD1 (5 bases). With 3 bases removed from V and 4 bases from J, the gap between germline ends came to 10 bases. The CDR3 sequence is 13 residues long. CDR1 and CDR2 (germline): SGHTA, FQGNSA. The CDR3 protein is CASSFQGGYEQYF. The CDR3 DNA reads TGTGCCAGCAGCTTTCAGGGTGGATACGAGCAGTACTTC.

The CDR3 DNA follows: TGTGCCAGCAGCTTGGGTTTGGTCGGGAGGTATGGCTACACCTTC. Translating gives CASSLGLVGRYGYTF. The rearrangement joins TRBV5-6 to TRBJ1-2; D is unresolved. The CDR3 length is 15 residues. Deletions cut 0 bases from V and 5 bases from J, with 14 bases between. The germline V gene encodes CDR1 SGHDT and CDR2 YYEEEE.

This chain uses TRBV7-7 with TRBJ2-7, with 9 bases fitting TRBD1. The germline gives CDR1 SSHAT, CDR2 FNYEAQ (reference sequence). V gave up 5 bases and J gave up 4 bases; unmatched junction bases: 12. The CDR3 sequence is 16 residues long. The CDR3 DNA sequence: TGTGCCAGCAGCCATCCTCCGGGACAGGGTTTATACGAGCAGTACTTC. Its translation: CASSHPPGQGLYEQYF.

Points on this clone: A far bigger clonotype differs at one base, so this is likely a read error. This sequence joins TRBV5-5 and TRBJ1-6; D gene uncertain. Germline assignment: CDR1 SGHKS and CDR2 YYEKEE (reference sequence). The ends were cut back, 1 base at V and 0 bases at J, with 5 bases in the middle. The length of the CDR3 is 15 residues. CDR3 coding DNA: TGTGCCAGCAGCTTGTCCAGCTCCTATAATTCACCCCTCCACTTT. Translated, it gives CASSLSSSYNSPLHF.

The rearrangement joins TRBV13 to TRBJ2-7; TRBD1 matches 8 bases. Germline CDR1 is PRHDT and CDR2 is FYEKMQ (reference sequence). Unmatched junction bases numbered 3, after V lost 3 bases and J lost 5 bases. The CDR3 extends over 13 amino acids. The CDR3 spells CASSLTGEDEQYF. CDR3 nucleotides: TGTGCCAGCAGCTTGACAGGGGAGGACGAGCAGTACTTC.

The chain is built from TRBV3-1 (or the pseudogene TRBV3-2) and TRBJ2-7; 8 bases agree with TRBD2. CDR1 and CDR2 from the germline V gene are LGHDT and YNNKEL (reference sequence). The CDR3 runs 15 residues. With 1 base clipped from V and 6 bases from J, the junction kept 8 bases outside the gene matches. The CDR3 nucleotides read TGTGCCAGCAGCCAAGTAGGGGGGACTAGTGGCGAGCAGTACTTC. Residues: CASSQVGGTSGEQYF.

CDR3: CASSSPGLAQGNEQFF. Here the CDR3 DNA reads TGTGCCAGCAGCTCCCCCGGACTAGCTCAAGGGAATGAGCAGTTCTTC. V gene TRBV9 combines with J gene TRBJ2-1, with 8 positions matching TRBD2. The length of the CDR3 is 16 residues. Germline CDR1 is SGDLS and CDR2 is YYNGEE. V lost 4 bases to trimming and J lost 7 bases; unmatched junction nucleotides: 13.

The chain employs TRBV6-5 and TRBJ1-4, with TRBD1 as a possible D gene (6 bases). V was trimmed by 10 bases and J by 5 bases, leaving 17 bases between them. Germline V gene data show CDR1 as MNHEY and CDR2 as SVGAGI. This CDR3 comprises 14 residues. The CDR3 DNA sequence: TGTGCCACTCACCGACAGGTAGCAAATGAAAAACTGTTTTTT. It translates to CATHRQVANEKLFF.

The chain combines TRBV19 with TRBJ1-1; D gene uncertain. CDR3 size: 12 residues. The germline gives CDR1 LNHDA, CDR2 SQIVND (reference sequence). V lost 7 bases, J lost 4 bases, and 10 bases lay in between. The CDR3 reads CASIRSSTEAFF. The CDR3 nucleotides are TGTGCCAGTATTAGGAGTTCCACTGAAGCTTTCTTT.

This clone came up once. The chain links TRBV10-3 to TRBJ2-3; TRBD1 aligns across 7 bases. The V segment lost 3 bases and the J segment 1 base; nucleotides outside the gene matches: 7. The germline V gene encodes CDR1 ENHRY and CDR2 SYGVKD. The CDR3 spans 16 residues. The CDR3 protein is CAISDPGQEGTDTQYF. CDR3 DNA sequence: TGTGCCATCAGTGACCCCGGACAGGAGGGCACAGATACGCAGTATTTT.

The CDR3 DNA follows: TGTGCCAGCTCACCGAGTAGCCAAAACGAGCAGTACTTC. It codes for CASSPSSQNEQYF. The chain links TRBV18 to TRBJ2-7; unclear D gene. The CDR3 has 13 amino acids. Trimming shortened V by 3 bases and J by 5 bases, and 11 bases separated the two germline ends. Germline CDR1 and CDR2: KGHSH and LQKENI.

The chain is built from TRBV27 and TRBJ2-7; 12 positions match TRBD2. J gave up 0 bases and V 6 bases, and 6 bases lay outside the gene matches. From germline, CDR1 is MNHEY and CDR2 SMNVEV (reference sequence). This CDR3 has 16 amino acids. The CDR3 nucleotides are TGTGCCAGCAGAGGGACTAGCGGGTGGAGCTCCTACGAGCAGTACTTC. It codes for CASRGTSGWSSYEQYF.

The genes are TRBV7-9 and TRBJ2-1, with no clear D. The CDR3 spans 13 residues. Germline V gene lookup returns CDR1 SEHNR and CDR2 FQNEAQ (reference sequence). V was shortened by 3 bases and J by 8 bases, with 11 bases between the two germline ends. CDR3 DNA sequence: TGTGCCAGCAGCTTCTCTGGGCTCGATGAGCAGTTCTTC. Translated: CASSFSGLDEQFF.

V usage is TRBV5-1 and J usage is TRBJ2-2; 8 bases match TRBD1. V trimming: 6 bases; J trimming: 4 bases; junction bases outside the gene matches: 8. Germline CDR1 and CDR2: SGHRS and YFSETQ. The CDR3 has 15 residues. CDR3 sequence (DNA): TGCGCCAGCACTCTGGGGACAGGTGGCACCGGGGAGCTGTTTTTT. Protein: CASTLGTGGTGELFF. Filled out from reference TRBV5-1 and TRBJ2-2, the complete variable domain reads KAGVTQTPRYLIKTRGQQVTLSCSPISGHRSVSWYQQTPGQGLQFLFEYFSETQRNKGNFPGRFSGRQFSNSRSEMNVSTLELGDSALYLCASTLGTGGTGELFFGEGSRLTVL.

This chain uses TRBV18 with TRBJ2-2; TRBD1 aligns across 10 bases. V was pared by 3 bases and J by 7 bases, with 2 bases of the junction left unmatched. The germline CDR1 and CDR2 sequences are KGHSH and LQKENI. The CDR3 contains 14 residues. The CDR3 DNA reads TGTGCCAGCTCACCGGGACAGGGGCACGGGGAGCTGTTTTTT. It translates to CASSPGQGHGELFF.

The chain is built from TRBV2 and TRBJ1-5; D unresolved. The germline CDR1 and CDR2 sequences are SNHLY and FYNNEI. Trimming took 6 bases from V and 7 from J, leaving 19 bases between them. The CDR3 is 15 amino acids. The CDR3 nucleotides are TGTGCCAGCAGGACCGGGATCCAAGGAGGCCAGCCCCAGCATTTT. Protein product: CASRTGIQGGQPQHF.

This sequence joins TRBV19 and TRBJ1-3; 7 bases agree with TRBD1. Germline V lookup: CDR1 LNHDA, CDR2 SQIVND (reference sequence). This CDR3 has 17 amino acids. The ends lost 5 bases at V and 3 bases at J; junction bases unmatched: 13. CDR3 DNA: TGTGCCAGTAGTCCCCTTCGGTCGACAGGGATTGGAAACACCATATATTTT. Translated, it gives CASSPLRSTGIGNTIYF.

The V gene is TRBV28, the J gene TRBJ2-5; 14 bases fit TRBD2. The V gene end was trimmed by 6 bases and the J gene end by 6 bases; junction bases not matched to a gene: 3. This CDR3 has 14 amino acids. The germline gives CDR1 MDHEN, CDR2 SYDVKM. This chain's CDR3 is CASSGTSGRKTQYF. The CDR3 bases are TGTGCCAGCAGCGGGACTAGCGGGAGAAAGACCCAGTACTTC. Full variable domain (remainder filled in from reference TRBV28 and TRBJ2-5): DVKVTQSSRYLVKRTGEKVFLECVQDMDHENMFWYRQDPGLGLRLIYFSYDVKMKEKGDIPEGYSVSREKKERFSLILESASTNQTSMYLCASSGTSGRKTQYFGPGTRLLVL.

The chain couples TRBV28 to TRBJ1-2, with a possible D match to TRBD1 (6 bases). CDR1 and CDR2 (germline): MDHEN, SYDVKM. V was shortened by 6 bases and J by 5 bases, with 22 bases between the two germline ends. The CDR3 loop spans 16 amino acids. The CDR3 spells CASSREGGGALYGYTF. CDR3 sequence (DNA): TGTGCCAGCAGCCGTGAAGGCGGGGGCGCTTTATATGGCTACACCTTC.

The chain links TRBV6-5 to TRBJ2-7, with D maybe TRBD2 (6 bases). V was clipped by 6 bases and J by 4 bases, with 7 bases between them. Germline-derived CDR1 and CDR2 are MNHEY and SVGAGI. There are 11 residues in the CDR3. The CDR3 DNA reads TGTGCCAGCAGGGGGGGTTACGAGCAGTACTTC. The encoded protein is CASRGGYEQYF.